A single sample gave rise to the 25 T cell receptor beta chains below, sequenced in a study of blood T cell repertoires in COVID-19. Produced via immunoSEQ multiplex PCR; TCRdb's table is partial and in-frame only. The top ten hold approximately 1.5% of the sample, which has over 100,000 clones, approximately 85% seen once. Sample: peripheral blood. These receptor sequences come from a man aged 35-49 years with acute or convalescent COVID-19.

V gene TRBV5-1 combines with J gene TRBJ1-5; 9 bases align to TRBD1. Per germline, CDR1 SGHRS and CDR2 YFSETQ. The V and J ends lost 4 bases and 11 bases, in that order; junction bases with no gene match: 10. The CDR3 extends over 14 amino acids. CDR3 sequence reads: CASSPRGGDRAQHF. CDR3 coding DNA: TGCGCCAGCAGCCCTCGAGGGGGGGACAGGGCCCAGCATTTT.

The chain carries TRBV4-1 and TRBJ1-2; the D is unclear. V was shortened by 1 base and J by 8 bases, with 11 bases between the two germline ends. CDR1 and CDR2 (germline): MGHRA, YSYEKL. The CDR3 loop spans 13 amino acids. The CDR3 DNA sequence: TGCGCCAGCAGCCAAGGAGGGTACTGGGGCTACACCTTC. Encoded protein: CASSQGGYWGYTF.

The chain carries TRBV28 and TRBJ2-6; D is possibly TRBD1 (6 bases). Looked up from germline, CDR1 is MDHEN and CDR2 is SYDVKM. The CDR3 runs to 15 residues. The V and J ends lost 5 bases and 2 bases respectively, with 10 bases between them. CDR3: CASSPTGAGANVLTF. The CDR3 DNA sequence: TGTGCCAGCAGTCCGACAGGAGCTGGGGCCAACGTCCTGACTTTC.

V is TRBV7-3 and J is TRBJ1-1, with D possibly matching TRBD1 (6 bases). CDR3 size: 14 residues. Germline lookup yields CDR1 SGHTA and CDR2 FQGTGA. V was clipped by 4 bases and J by 1 base, with 10 bases between them. The CDR3 reads CASSSQGRNTEAFF. CDR3 in DNA: TGTGCCAGCAGCTCACAGGGTAGGAACACTGAAGCTTTCTTT.

The chain uses TRBV5-1 and TRBJ2-7; 7 positions agree with TRBD1. The ends lost 3 bases at V and 1 base at J; junction bases unmatched: 1. The CDR3 has 13 amino acids. CDR1 and CDR2 from the germline V gene are SGHRS and YFSETQ. The CDR3 DNA reads TGCGCCAGCAGCTGGGGACAGTCCTACGAGCAGTACTTC. This codes for CASSWGQSYEQYF.

This clone occurred once. The chain employs TRBV6-1 and TRBJ2-1, with 8 bases lining up with TRBD2. V shed 4 bases, J shed 7 bases, and the junction held 15 bases outside the gene matches. Germline-derived CDR1 and CDR2 are MNHNS and SASEGT. The CDR3 has 17 residues. The CDR3 protein is CASSGGPGTSMGNEQFF. The CDR3 DNA reads as TGTGCCAGCAGTGGGGGGCCCGGGACTAGTATGGGGAATGAGCAGTTCTTC.

The V and J genes are TRBV5-1 and TRBJ1-3; D might be TRBD1 (5 bases). Between the trimmed V and J ends, which lost 4 bases and 2 bases, there was a span of 10 bases. The germline CDR1 and CDR2 sequences are SGHRS and YFSETQ. This CDR3 has 14 amino acids. The CDR3 loop reads CASSIDSTGNTIYF. CDR3 nucleotide sequence: TGCGCCAGCAGCATCGACAGTACTGGAAACACCATATATTTT.

The rearrangement joins TRBV6-5 to TRBJ1-4; D is uncertain. CDR1 MNHEY and CDR2 SVGAGI come from the germline V gene. This CDR3 has 15 amino acids. V shed 6 bases and J shed 0 bases, with 11 bases lying between them. CDR3 loop: CASRGQWATNEKLFF. CDR3 nucleotide sequence: TGTGCCAGCAGGGGCCAGTGGGCAACTAATGAAAAACTGTTTTTT.

The chain uses TRBV11-2 and TRBJ2-5; 9 bases agree with TRBD2. This CDR3 has 15 residues. Germline lookup yields CDR1 SGHAT and CDR2 FQNNGV. V dropped 5 bases and J dropped 5; count of bases not matched to a gene: 9. The CDR3 nucleotides are TGTGCCAGCAGCCCTAGCGGGGTCCCGACGGAGACCCAGTACTTC. Amino acid sequence: CASSPSGVPTETQYF.

Here the CDR3 DNA reads TGCGCCAGCAGCCCGGTGACAGGGGGTTCGGGAACTGAAGCTTTCTTT. This sequence encodes CASSPVTGGSGTEAFF. The chain couples TRBV5-1 to TRBJ1-1; 9 bases fit TRBD1. V trimming: 4 bases; J trimming: 5 bases; junction bases outside the gene matches: 12. Germline V CDR1 and CDR2: SGHRS, YFSETQ. The CDR3 extends over 16 amino acids.

This clone has just a few counts. The CDR3 region has the DNA TGTGCCAGCAGCTTCTCGGGACAGAACTATGGCTACACCTTC. It is translated as CASSFSGQNYGYTF. The rearrangement uses TRBV28 and TRBJ1-2; 7 bases map to TRBD1. There are 14 residues in the CDR3. The V gene's germline CDR1 is MDHEN and CDR2 SYDVKM. V was pared by 6 bases and J by 2 bases, with 6 bases of the junction left unmatched.

The chain carries TRBV30 and TRBJ1-6; D possibly corresponds to TRBD1 (6 bases). Germline V gene data show CDR1 as GTSNPN and CDR2 as SVGIG (reference sequence). There are 14 residues in the CDR3. Written as DNA, the CDR3 is TGTGTCGGGAAGGGGGACTCCTATAATTCACCCCTCCACTTT. This gives the protein CVGKGDSYNSPLHF. Supplemented by reference TRBV30 and TRBJ1-6, the full variable domain reads SQTIHQWPATLVQPVGSPLSLECTVEGTSNPNLYWYRQAAGRGLQLLFYSVGIGQISSEVPQNLSASRPQDRQFILSSKKLLLSDSGFYLCVGKGDSYNSPLHFGNGTRLTVT.

The chain recombines TRBV3-1 (or the pseudogene TRBV3-2) with TRBJ1-1; a weak D match, TRBD1 (5 bases). This CDR3 is built from 17 residues. Trimming pared 6 bases from V and 5 bases from J, leaving 25 bases between. Germline loops: CDR1 LGHDT, CDR2 YNNKEL (reference sequence). The CDR3 protein is CASSRGEIFGGRTEAFF. The CDR3, as DNA: TGTGCCAGCAGTAGAGGGGAGATTTTCGGGGGTCGAACTGAAGCTTTCTTT.

The chain uses TRBV28 and TRBJ2-7; 7 nucleotides match TRBD2. CDR1 MDHEN and CDR2 SYDVKM come from the germline V gene. The CDR3 length is 16 residues. The ends lost 5 bases at V and 3 bases at J; junction bases unmatched: 13. In DNA, the CDR3 is TGTGCCAGCAGTCACCCGCTGGGGGGGGTTAACTACGAGCAGTACTTC. Residues: CASSHPLGGVNYEQYF.

This chain uses TRBV6-2 or TRBV6-3 with TRBJ1-1; D is unclear. The CDR3 runs to 17 residues. The ends were cut back, 0 bases at V and 4 bases at J, with 18 bases in the middle. Germline values: CDR1 MNHEY, CDR2 SVGEGT. This CDR3 is CASSYSIWRSIGTEAFF. The CDR3 DNA follows: TGTGCCAGCAGTTACTCGATTTGGAGAAGCATCGGCACTGAAGCTTTCTTT.

This clone has just one count. V is TRBV10-3 and J is TRBJ2-1; possibly TRBD1 for D (6 bases). This CDR3 region has 15 residues. The V end lost 0 bases, the J end lost 8 bases, and 14 bases lay between the germline ends. Germline values: CDR1 ENHRY, CDR2 SYGVKD. CDR3 sequence: CAISESTQGPDEQFF. CDR3 in DNA: TGTGCCATCAGTGAGTCGACTCAGGGGCCCGATGAGCAGTTCTTC.

The chain employs TRBV29-1 and TRBJ1-1, with TRBD1 matching 8 bases. The CDR3 consists of 13 residues. J lost 4 bases, V lost 4 bases, and 5 bases had no gene match. CDR1 SQVTM and CDR2 ANQGSEA come from the germline V gene. The CDR3 nucleotides are TGCAGCGTTGTGGGACAGGTCGGCACTGAAGCTTTCTTT. It translates to CSVVGQVGTEAFF.

V is TRBV14 and J is TRBJ2-1; 8 bases agree with TRBD2. The CDR3 length is 15 residues. Germline V gene data show CDR1 as SGHDN and CDR2 as FVKESK. V dropped 5 bases and J dropped 3; count of bases not matched to a gene: 6. In DNA, the CDR3 is TGTGCCAGCAGCTCCCCGGGACTAGTCTACAATGAGCAGTTCTTC. As protein: CASSSPGLVYNEQFF.

The J gene is TRBJ2-2, the V gene TRBV11-2; D is unresolved. The CDR3 consists of 12 residues. Germline CDR1 reads SGHAT; CDR2 reads FQNNGV. Trimming stripped 3 bases from V and 3 bases from J, with 2 bases between. The CDR3 coding sequence is TGTGCCAGCAGCTTCGACACCGGGGAGCTGTTTTTT. Amino acid sequence: CASSFDTGELFF.

V usage is TRBV4-1 and J usage is TRBJ2-1; 8 positions match TRBD2. Germline-derived CDR1 and CDR2 are MGHRA and YSYEKL. The junction had 7 bases not matched to a gene; V was cut back by 5 bases and J by 4 bases. The length of the CDR3 is 15 residues. CDR3 region: CASSARGGLYNEQFF. CDR3 sequence (DNA): TGCGCCAGCAGCGCACGGGGGGGCCTTTACAATGAGCAGTTCTTC.

The chain links TRBV7-3 to TRBJ2-5; TRBD2 matches at 11 bases. The length of the CDR3 is 14 residues. V lost 6 bases to trimming and J lost 6 bases; unmatched junction nucleotides: 6. Per germline, CDR1 SGHTA and CDR2 FQGTGA. CDR3 sequence (DNA): TGTGCCAGCAGGCGGCTAGCGGGAGGCAAGACCCAGTACTTC. Translated, it gives CASRRLAGGKTQYF.

In DNA form, the CDR3 reads TGTGCCAGCAGCTTAACGTCGACAGGGGCCCGCTCTGGAAACACCATATATTTT. This gives the protein CASSLTSTGARSGNTIYF. The genes are TRBV7-2 and TRBJ1-3; 8 nucleotides match TRBD1. This CDR3 is built from 18 residues. CDR1 and CDR2 from the germline V gene are SGHTA and FQGNSA. V trimming: 2 bases; J trimming: 0 bases; junction bases outside the gene matches: 9.

This rearrangement joins TRBV6-6 to TRBJ1-5; unclear D gene. The V gene lost 7 bases and the J gene lost 2 bases, with 6 bases spanning the gap. Germline lookup yields CDR1 MNHNY and CDR2 SVGAGI (reference sequence). The CDR3 is 12 amino acids. The CDR3 region has the DNA TGTGCCAGCACCCCCGGCAATCAGCCCCAGCATTTT. This gives the protein CASTPGNQPQHF.

This clone was recorded only once. V is TRBV29-1 and J is TRBJ2-7; tentatively, D is TRBD1 (5 bases). The CDR3 is 14 amino acids. The V end lost 1 base, the J end lost 0 bases, and 10 bases lay between the germline ends. Germline values: CDR1 SQVTM, CDR2 ANQGSEA. The CDR3 sequence is CSVEGGGVSYEQYF. The CDR3 DNA follows: TGCAGCGTTGAAGGGGGCGGCGTCTCCTACGAGCAGTACTTC.

This clone has only a few counts. The rearrangement links TRBV4-2 to TRBJ1-2, with unresolved D. The germline CDR1 and CDR2 sequences are LGHNA and YNFKEQ. The ends were cut back, 0 bases at V and 5 bases at J, with 19 bases in the middle. The CDR3 length is 17 residues. CDR3 loop: CASSQEEGPSGWYGYTF. In DNA, the CDR3 is TGTGCCAGCAGCCAAGAAGAAGGGCCCAGCGGCTGGTATGGCTACACCTTC.